One sample yielded the 10 T cell receptor beta chains listed below, sequenced in a study of blood T cell repertoires in COVID-19. Using immunoSEQ multiplex PCR, the repertoire was profiled, and TCRdb retains in-frame clones only, with some absent. This table holds 200,000 to 250,000 clones, 65% to 90% found once. Material: peripheral blood. All receptors derive from a woman in her seventies with COVID-19, enrolled during active disease.

This chain connects TRBV5-4 to TRBJ2-3, with 11 nucleotides matching TRBD2. The V and J ends lost 4 bases and 6 bases, in that order; junction bases with no gene match: 10. There are 16 residues in the CDR3. From germline, CDR1 is SGHNT and CDR2 YYREEE (reference sequence). CDR3 sequence (DNA): TGTGCCAGCAGCCCGGGACTAGCGGAAGGTATGGATACGCAGTATTTT. Translating it yields CASSPGLAEGMDTQYF.

This chain joins TRBV15 and TRBJ2-3, with TRBD2 identical over 9 bases. Germline assignment: CDR1 LNHNV and CDR2 YYDKDF (reference sequence). Trimming cost V 5 bases and J 5 bases; bases outside gene matches: 5. This CDR3 has 14 residues. The CDR3 region has the DNA TGTGCCACCAGCCGGGGACTAGCTGGAGATACGCAGTATTTT. Translation: CATSRGLAGDTQYF.

The chain has TRBV7-3 and TRBJ2-2; maybe TRBD1 (5 bases). Trimming left V 6 bases short and J 2 bases short, with 10 bases between. This CDR3 region has 14 residues. Per the germline V gene, CDR1 is SGHTA and CDR2 is FQGTGA. The CDR3 here is CASSPQGNTGELFF. CDR3 DNA sequence: TGTGCCAGCAGTCCTCAGGGAAACACCGGGGAGCTGTTTTTT.

This sequence joins TRBV19 and TRBJ2-3; tentatively, D is TRBD2 (5 bases). This CDR3 is 18 amino acids long. Germline V gives CDR1 LNHDA, CDR2 SQIVND (reference sequence). V lost 0 bases, J lost 4 bases, and 20 bases lay in between. As DNA, the CDR3 is TGTGCCAGTAGTATAGATCGCGGGCCTCTTCTCGGCGCAGATACGCAGTATTTT. It codes for CASSIDRGPLLGADTQYF.

In this sample, this clone turned up many times. The chain recombines TRBV7-9 with TRBJ1-6; D possibly corresponds to TRBD1 (6 bases). Trimming removed 3 bases at V and 10 bases at J, with 13 bases between. This CDR3 is 14 amino acids long. CDR1 SEHNR and CDR2 FQNEAQ come from the germline V gene (reference sequence). CDR3 DNA sequence: TGTGCCAGCAGCTTGGGGCAGGGGCAATCACCCCTCCACTTT. This translates into CASSLGQGQSPLHF.

The chain carries TRBV2 and TRBJ1-1, with D tentatively TRBD1 (6 bases). Trimming pared 4 bases from V and 5 bases from J, leaving 11 bases between. The germline V gene has CDR1 SNHLY and CDR2 FYNNEI. The CDR3 is 13 residues long. For the CDR3, the DNA is TGTGCCAGCAGTGCGAACAGGGAAACTGAAGCTTTCTTT. It is translated as CASSANRETEAFF.

The V call is TRBV4-2, the J call TRBJ2-1, with D possibly TRBD2 on 5 matching bases. V shed 0 bases and J shed 6 bases, with 12 bases lying between them. Germline CDR1 LGHNA, CDR2 YNFKEQ. The CDR3 runs 15 residues. CDR3 sequence: CASSQERRVFNEQFF. The CDR3 bases are TGTGCCAGCAGCCAAGAACGGCGGGTCTTCAATGAGCAGTTCTTC.

The V call is TRBV11-2, the J call TRBJ1-6; D may be TRBD1 (6 bases). The V end lost 1 base, the J end lost 11 bases, and 9 bases lay between the germline ends. The CDR3 consists of 13 residues. Germline CDR1 SGHAT, CDR2 FQNNGV. DNA of the CDR3: TGTGCCAGCAGCTTAGCGGGACACCCACCCCTCCACTTT. Protein product: CASSLAGHPPLHF.

The rearrangement joins TRBV19 to TRBJ1-2; D call uncertain. Deletions cut 0 bases from V and 4 bases from J, with 9 bases between. CDR3 length: 14 residues. Germline assignment: CDR1 LNHDA and CDR2 SQIVND (reference sequence). The CDR3 sequence is CASSIEGRGYGYTF. As DNA, the CDR3 is TGTGCCAGTAGTATAGAGGGGAGAGGCTATGGCTACACCTTC.

The J gene is TRBJ2-2, the V gene TRBV3-1 (or the pseudogene TRBV3-2), with 8 bases identical to TRBD1. Germline V gene lookup returns CDR1 LGHDT and CDR2 YNNKEL (reference sequence). The CDR3 totals 17 residues. The trim removed 5 bases at V and 4 bases at J, leaving 12 bases unmatched. The CDR3 spells CASSGRDRRFATGELFF. As DNA, the CDR3 is TGTGCCAGCAGCGGCCGGGACAGGCGCTTTGCCACCGGGGAGCTGTTTTTT.